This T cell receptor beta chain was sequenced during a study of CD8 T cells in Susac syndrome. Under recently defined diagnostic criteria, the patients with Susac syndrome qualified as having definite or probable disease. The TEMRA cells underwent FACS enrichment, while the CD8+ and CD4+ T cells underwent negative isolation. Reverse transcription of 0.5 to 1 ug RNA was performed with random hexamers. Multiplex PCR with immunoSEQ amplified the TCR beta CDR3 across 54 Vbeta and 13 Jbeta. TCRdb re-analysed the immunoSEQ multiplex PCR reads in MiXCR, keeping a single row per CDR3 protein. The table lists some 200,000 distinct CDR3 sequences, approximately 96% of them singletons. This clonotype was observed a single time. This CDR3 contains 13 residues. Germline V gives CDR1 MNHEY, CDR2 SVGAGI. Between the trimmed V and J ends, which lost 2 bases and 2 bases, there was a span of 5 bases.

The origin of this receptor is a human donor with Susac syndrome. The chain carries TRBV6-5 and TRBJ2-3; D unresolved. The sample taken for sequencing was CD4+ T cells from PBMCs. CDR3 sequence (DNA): TGTGCCAGCAGTTACGGCCACACAGATACGCAGTATTTT. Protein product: CASSYGHTDTQYF.